This T cell receptor beta chain was recorded in a study of CD8+CD57+ T cells in acquired aplastic anemia. This CDR3 has 16 residues. Germline CDR1 reads KGHDR; CDR2 reads SFDVKD. J gave up 0 bases and V 4 bases, and 4 bases lay outside the gene matches. The use of genomic DNA as template underpinned the TCR beta VDJ and CDR3 profiling. TCRdb analysed the reads with MiXCR anew, one entry per CDR3 protein. The repertoire holds about 160,000 distinct CDR3 sequences, with around 50% as singletons. With regard to this clonotype: Its specificity is not known.

Study-wide findings and caveats: In common between the patients and the controls were some 28 CD8+ CDR3 sequences.

Patients chosen for sequencing had CD8+CD57+ cells that had expanded, as shown by flow cytometry. This sequence was found in a human donor with aplastic anemia. Input material: sorted CD4+, CD8+, or CD8+CD57+ T cells (not recorded which) from PBMCs. The J gene is TRBJ2-1, the V gene TRBV24-1; 8 nucleotides align to TRBD2. The CDR3 loop reads CATSDARGASYNEQFF. The CDR3 nucleotides read TGTGCCACCAGTGACGCGCGGGGGGCCTCCTACAATGAGCAGTTCTTC.